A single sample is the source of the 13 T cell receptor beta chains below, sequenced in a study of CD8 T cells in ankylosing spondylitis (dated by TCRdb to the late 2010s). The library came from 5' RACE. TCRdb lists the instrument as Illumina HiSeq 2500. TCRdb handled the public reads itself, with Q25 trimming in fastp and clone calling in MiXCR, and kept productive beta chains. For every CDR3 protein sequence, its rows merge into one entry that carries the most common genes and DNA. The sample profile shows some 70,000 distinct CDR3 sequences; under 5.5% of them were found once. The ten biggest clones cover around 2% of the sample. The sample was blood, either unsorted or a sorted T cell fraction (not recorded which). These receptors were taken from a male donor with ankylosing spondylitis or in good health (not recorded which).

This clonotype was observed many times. The CDR3 spells CASIGDSYNEQFF. CDR3 bases: TGTGCCAGCATTGGAGACTCCTACAATGAGCAGTTCTTC. The rearrangement joins TRBV27 to TRBJ2-1; D remains ambiguous. This CDR3 region has 13 residues. Germline CDR1 and CDR2: MNHEY and SMNVEV (reference sequence). The V end was cut by 7 bases, the J end by 0 bases, with 7 bases between.

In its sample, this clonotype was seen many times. The CDR3 loop is CSARTLAGTSYNEQFF. The CDR3 DNA sequence: TGCAGTGCTAGAACGCTGGCGGGGACATCTTACAATGAGCAGTTCTTC. V is TRBV20-1 and J is TRBJ2-1; D may match TRBD1 or TRBD2 (6 bases each). Germline CDR1 reads DFQATT; CDR2 reads SNEGSKA (reference sequence). Deletions cut 2 bases from V and 4 bases from J, with 18 bases between. The CDR3 is 16 amino acids.

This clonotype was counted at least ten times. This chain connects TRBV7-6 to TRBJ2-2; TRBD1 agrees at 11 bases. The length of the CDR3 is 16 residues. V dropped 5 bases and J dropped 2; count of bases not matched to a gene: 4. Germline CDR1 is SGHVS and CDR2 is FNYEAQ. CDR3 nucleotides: TGTGCCAGCAGCGCGGGACAGGGGGGAAACACCGGGGAGCTGTTTTTT. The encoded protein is CASSAGQGGNTGELFF.

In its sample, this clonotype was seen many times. The CDR3 region has the DNA TGTGCCAGCAGTGGGGGCCAAGGGTACAATGAGCAGTTCTTC. It is translated as CASSGGQGYNEQFF. The chain uses TRBV27 and TRBJ2-1; perhaps TRBD1 as D (6 bases). The germline V and J ends were trimmed by 5 bases and 4 bases, with 12 bases remaining between them. Germline V gene data show CDR1 as MNHEY and CDR2 as SMNVEV (reference sequence). The CDR3 has 14 residues.

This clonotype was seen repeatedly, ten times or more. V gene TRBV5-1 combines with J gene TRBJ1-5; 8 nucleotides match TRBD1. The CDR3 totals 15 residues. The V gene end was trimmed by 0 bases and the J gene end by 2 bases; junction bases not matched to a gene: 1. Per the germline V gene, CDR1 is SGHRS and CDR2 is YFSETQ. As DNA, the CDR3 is TGCGCCAGCAGCTTGGAGGGACAGGGCAATCAGCCCCAGCATTTT. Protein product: CASSLEGQGNQPQHF.

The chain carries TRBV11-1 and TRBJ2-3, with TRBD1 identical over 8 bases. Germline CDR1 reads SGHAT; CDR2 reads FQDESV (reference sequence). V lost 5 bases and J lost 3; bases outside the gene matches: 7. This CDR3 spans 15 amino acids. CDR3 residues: CASSRTGILTDTQYF. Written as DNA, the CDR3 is TGTGCCAGCAGCCGGACAGGGATCTTGACAGATACGCAGTATTTT. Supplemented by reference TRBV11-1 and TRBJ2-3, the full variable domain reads EAEVAQSPRYKITEKSQAVAFWCDPISGHATLYWYRQILGQGPELLVQFQDESVVDDSQLPKDRFSAERLKGVDSTLKIQPAELGDSAMYLCASSRTGILTDTQYFGPGTRLTVL.

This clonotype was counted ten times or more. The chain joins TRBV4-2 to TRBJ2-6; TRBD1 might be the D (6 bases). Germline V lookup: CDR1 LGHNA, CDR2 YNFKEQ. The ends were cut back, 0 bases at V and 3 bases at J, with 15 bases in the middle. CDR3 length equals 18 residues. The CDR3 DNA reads TGTGCCAGCAGCCAAGATCTCCTAACAGGGTTTGGGGCCAACGTCCTGACTTTC. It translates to CASSQDLLTGFGANVLTF.

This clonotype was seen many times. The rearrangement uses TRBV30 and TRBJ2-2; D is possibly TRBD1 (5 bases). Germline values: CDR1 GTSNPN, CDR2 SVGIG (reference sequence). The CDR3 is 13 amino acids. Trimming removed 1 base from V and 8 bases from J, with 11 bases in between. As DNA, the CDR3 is TGTGCCTGGAGTGAAACAGGAACGGGGGAGCTGTTTTTT. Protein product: CAWSETGTGELFF.

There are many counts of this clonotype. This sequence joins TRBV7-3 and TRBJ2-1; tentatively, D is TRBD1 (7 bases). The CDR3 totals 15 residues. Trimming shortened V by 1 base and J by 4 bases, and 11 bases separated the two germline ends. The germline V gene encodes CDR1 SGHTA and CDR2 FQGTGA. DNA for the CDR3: TGTGCCAGCAGCTTAAATCCAGGGGGGTACAATGAGCAGTTCTTC. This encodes CASSLNPGGYNEQFF.

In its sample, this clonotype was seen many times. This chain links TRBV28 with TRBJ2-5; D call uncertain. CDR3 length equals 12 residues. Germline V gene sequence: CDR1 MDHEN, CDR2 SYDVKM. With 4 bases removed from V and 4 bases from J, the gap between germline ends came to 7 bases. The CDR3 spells CASSSPVETQYF. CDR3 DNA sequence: TGTGCCAGCAGTTCCCCGGTAGAGACCCAGTACTTC.

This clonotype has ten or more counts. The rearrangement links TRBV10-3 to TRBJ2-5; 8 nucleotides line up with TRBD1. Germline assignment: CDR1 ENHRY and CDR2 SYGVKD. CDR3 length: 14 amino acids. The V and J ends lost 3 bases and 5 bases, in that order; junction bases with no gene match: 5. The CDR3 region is CAISDSGGRETQYF. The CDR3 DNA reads TGTGCCATCAGTGATTCAGGGGGCAGGGAGACCCAGTACTTC.

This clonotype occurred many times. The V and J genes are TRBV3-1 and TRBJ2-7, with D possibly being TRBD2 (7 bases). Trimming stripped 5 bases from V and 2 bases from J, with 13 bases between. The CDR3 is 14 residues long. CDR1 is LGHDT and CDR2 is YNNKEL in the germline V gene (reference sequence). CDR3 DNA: TGTGCCAGCAGCTCGTTGGGGGGGCCCTACGAGCAGTACTTC. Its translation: CASSSLGGPYEQYF.

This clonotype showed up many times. The CDR3 sequence: CASSRSRTGTYEQYF. DNA for the CDR3: TGTGCCAGCAGCCGGTCTCGGACCGGCACCTACGAGCAGTACTTC. This chain connects TRBV6-2 or TRBV6-3 to TRBJ2-7; D is ambiguous. Trimming shortened V by 6 bases and J by 2 bases, and 17 bases separated the two germline ends. CDR1 is MNHEY, CDR2 SVGEGT, per germline. The CDR3 is made up of 15 amino acids.